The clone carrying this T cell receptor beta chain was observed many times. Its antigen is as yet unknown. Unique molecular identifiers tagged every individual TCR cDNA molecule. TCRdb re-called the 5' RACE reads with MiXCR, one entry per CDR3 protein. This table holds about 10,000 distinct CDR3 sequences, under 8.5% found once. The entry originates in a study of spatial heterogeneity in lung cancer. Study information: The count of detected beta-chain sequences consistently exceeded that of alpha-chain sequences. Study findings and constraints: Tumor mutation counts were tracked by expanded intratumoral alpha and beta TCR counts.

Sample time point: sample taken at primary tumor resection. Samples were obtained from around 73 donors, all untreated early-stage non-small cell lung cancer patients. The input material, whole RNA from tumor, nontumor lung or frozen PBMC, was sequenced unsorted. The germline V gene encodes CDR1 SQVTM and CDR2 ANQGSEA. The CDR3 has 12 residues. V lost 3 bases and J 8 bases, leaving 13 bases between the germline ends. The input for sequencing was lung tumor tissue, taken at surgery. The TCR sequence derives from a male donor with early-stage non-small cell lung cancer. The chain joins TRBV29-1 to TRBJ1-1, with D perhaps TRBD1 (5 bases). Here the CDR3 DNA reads TGCAGCGTTGACCGACAGATTGGGGAAGCTTTCTTT. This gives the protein CSVDRQIGEAFF.